These T cell receptor beta chains were read from a single sample in a study of blood T cell repertoires in COVID-19. The protocol was immunoSEQ multiplex PCR, while the TCRdb copy is restricted to in-frame clones and leaves out a portion. The sample has 250,000 to 300,000 clones; around 90% are singletons. The specimen was peripheral blood. These receptors were taken from a woman aged 45-65 years with COVID-19, enrolled during active disease. The CDR3 runs from the conserved cysteine through the conserved F or W. D genes are given only for firm matches.

j_call | d_call | v_call | cdr3_nt | cdr3_aa
TRBJ2-1 | TRBD1 | TRBV24-1 | TGTGCCACCAGTGATTCCGGGACAGTTTACAATGAGCAGTTCTTC | CATSDSGTVYNEQFF
TRBJ1-2 | - | TRBV9 | TGTGCCAGCAGCGTTGCGGGGGTTCAGGGCTACACCTTC | CASSVAGVQGYTF
TRBJ1-5 | - | TRBV27 | TGTGCCAGCAGTTCGGGGGTTAGCAATCAGCCCCAGCATTTT | CASSSGVSNQPQHF
TRBJ2-1 | TRBD2 | TRBV2 | TGTGCCAGCATCAGCGGGAGCTCCTACAATGAGCAGTTCTTC | CASISGSSYNEQFF
TRBJ2-7 | - | TRBV9 | TGTGCCAGCAGCGTAGGAGGAAGGGGGGGCGAGCAGTACTTC | CASSVGGRGGEQYF
TRBJ2-5 | TRBD1 | TRBV15 | TGTGCCACCAGCAGAGATCGAGGACAGGGGAAGACCCAGTACTTC | CATSRDRGQGKTQYF
TRBJ2-3 | - | TRBV24-1 | TGTGCCACCAGTGTACCAACAGCAGGAGGGCAGGCAGATACGCAGTATTTT | CATSVPTAGGQADTQYF
TRBJ2-3 | TRBD2 | TRBV2 | TGTGCCAGCAGTGAGGCCATCGGGGGGGTCACCACAGATACGCAGTATTTT | CASSEAIGGVTTDTQYF
TRBJ2-7 | TRBD2 | TRBV10-1 | TGCGCCAGCAAGGGATTAAGCGGGAGGGCGATCCACGAGCAGTACTTC | CASKGLSGRAIHEQYF
TRBJ2-1 | TRBD1 | TRBV24-1 | TGTGCCACCTGCGACAGGGGAGTCTACAATGAGCAGTTCTTC | CATCDRGVYNEQFF
TRBJ2-7 | - | TRBV5-1 | TGCGCCAGCAGCTTGGCGGGTAGCCCCTACGAGCAGTACTTC | CASSLAGSPYEQYF
TRBJ2-1 | - | TRBV5-1 | TGCGCCAGCAGCTTGACAGGGACCAGGGAGCAGTTCTTC | CASSLTGTREQFF
TRBJ1-1 | - | TRBV5-6 | TGTGCCAGCAGCTGGCAGGAGGCGTCTGAAGCTTTCTTT | CASSWQEASEAFF
TRBJ2-7 | - | TRBV5-6 | TGTGCCAGCAGCTCCCCCATCACCGCGGGTTCCTACGAGCAGTACTTC | CASSSPITAGSYEQYF
TRBJ2-2 | - | TRBV7-8 | TGTGCCAGCAGCGAAAGAGGGTTCGACACCGGGGAGCTGTTTTTT | CASSERGFDTGELFF
TRBJ1-2 | TRBD1 | TRBV6-5 | TGTGCCAGCAGTTTGGGCAGGGGGCACTATGGCTACACCTTC | CASSLGRGHYGYTF
TRBJ1-1 | TRBD1 | TRBV29-1 | TGCAGCGTTTCGACAGGGGCGTTGGACACTGAAGCTTTCTTT | CSVSTGALDTEAFF
TRBJ2-3 | TRBD2 | TRBV5-1 | TGCGCCAGCAGCCTGACAGGGACTAGCGGCACAGATACGCAGTATTTT | CASSLTGTSGTDTQYF
TRBJ1-1 | - | TRBV3-1/TRBV3-2 | TGTGCCAGCAGCCAAGGGGGGGGGAGAAAGAACACTGAAGCTTTCTTT | CASSQGGGRKNTEAFF
TRBJ1-1 | - | TRBV30 | TGTGCCTGGAGGGACAAGAACACTGAAGCTTTCTTT | CAWRDKNTEAFF
TRBJ2-7 | TRBD1 | TRBV7-3 | TGTGCCAGCAGCCTCGGGACAGGGGACGAGCAGTACTTC | CASSLGTGDEQYF
TRBJ2-1 | TRBD1 | TRBV24-1 | TGTGCCACCAGTGACTCAAGGACAGGGGCGAGACTAGCCACCTACAATGAGCAGTTCTTC | CATSDSRTGARLATYNEQFF
TRBJ2-1 | - | TRBV7-7 | TGTGCTAGCAGCCGGTGGGGGGGCGCGGACAATGAGCAGTTCTTC | CASSRWGGADNEQFF
TRBJ1-2 | - | TRBV11-2 | TGTGCCAGCAGCTTCTCCGGGGTCTATGGCTACACCTTC | CASSFSGVYGYTF
TRBJ2-7 | TRBD2 | TRBV18 | TGTGCCAGCTCACCGCTAGCGGGACCCGAGGGCGAGCAGTACTTC | CASSPLAGPEGEQYF
TRBJ2-2 | - | TRBV27 | TGTGCCAGCAGTTGGCCTCACACCGGGGAGCTGTTTTTT | CASSWPHTGELFF
TRBJ1-5 | - | TRBV6-5 | TGTGCCAGCAGTTACTCGGTCCCGAGCGAAAGGCCCCAGCATTTT | CASSYSVPSERPQHF
TRBJ2-1 | TRBD2 | TRBV24-1 | TGTGCCACCAGATCATCCGGGAGCGGGACTCAGCAGTTCTTC | CATRSSGSGTQQFF
TRBJ1-6 | - | TRBV27 | TGTGCCTCTCGAGGGCCGAATATGGGGTCACCCCTCCACTTT | CASRGPNMGSPLHF
TRBJ2-7 | - | TRBV5-1 | TGCGCCAGCAGCATAGCGGACAACTACGAGCAGTACTTC | CASSIADNYEQYF
TRBJ1-2 | - | TRBV5-1 | TGCGCCAGCAGCTCACTGGCCCCAAGTGGGGACACTTCCTACGGCTACACCTTC | CASSSLAPSGDTSYGYTF
TRBJ2-7 | TRBD2 | TRBV7-2 | TGTGCCAGCAGCCCGGGACTAGCGGGAGTCGAGCAGTACTTC | CASSPGLAGVEQYF
TRBJ1-5 | - | TRBV30 | TGTGCCTGGAGTGTATTCGGAGGGTCTGGCAATCAGCCCCAGCATTTT | CAWSVFGGSGNQPQHF
TRBJ2-7 | - | TRBV27 | TGTGCCAGCAGTCCAGGGTTCCCTTCCCCTTGGGAGCAGTACTTC | CASSPGFPSPWEQYF
TRBJ2-7 | TRBD2 | TRBV4-1 | TGCGCCAGCAGCCCCGGGACCCACCTTACCGGGACTATAACCTACGAGCAGTACTTC | CASSPGTHLTGTITYEQYF
TRBJ2-1 | TRBD2 | TRBV9 | TGTGCCAGCAGCGTAGATCCTACTAGCGGGAGGATGGGCAATGAGCAGTTCTTC | CASSVDPTSGRMGNEQFF
TRBJ2-7 | - | TRBV6-1 | TGTGCCAGCAGTGAATCCCCAGGGCTAGATGAGCAGTACTTC | CASSESPGLDEQYF
TRBJ2-3 | TRBD2 | TRBV18 | TGTGCCAGCTCACCGAGCGGGAGTGGCACAGATACGCAGTATTTT | CASSPSGSGTDTQYF
TRBJ2-7 | TRBD2 | TRBV5-4 | TGTGCCAGCAGCTCTGCGGTAGCGGGAAAATCCTACGAGCAGTACTTC | CASSSAVAGKSYEQYF